This T cell receptor (beta chain) was recorded in a study of blood T cell repertoires in COVID-19. For the study at large: The origin of the acute and convalescent COVID-19 samples was the United States, Italy and Spain. Sources were T cells, B-cell-depleted T cells, or PBMCs; the material itself was cDNA or gDNA.

The germline V gene has CDR1 MNHEY and CDR2 SVGEGT. Losses at the gene ends were 1 base for V and 2 bases for J; bases not matched to a gene: 2. The CDR3 length is 16 residues. Followed longitudinally, the Seattle patients had been enrolled during active infection. Original processing notes: Reference gene primer amplification in the assay estimated nucleated cell counts. This table comes from immunoSEQ multiplex PCR, and its TCRdb copy is limited to in-frame clones, with some not included. The V and J calls and clone size come from that table; D and trimming were worked out from the DNA. This repertoire shows 250,000 to 300,000 clones, 85% to 90% found once; its top ten account for about 6%.

The V call is TRBV6-2 or TRBV6-3, the J call TRBJ1-5, with 10 bases that match TRBD1. Sequencing used peripheral blood. This sequence originates from a woman aged 50 to 65 with COVID-19, enrolled during active disease. This CDR3 is CASSYWGTGGNQPQHF. The CDR3 region has the DNA TGTGCCAGCAGTTACTGGGGGACAGGGGGCAATCAGCCCCAGCATTTT.